The 17 T cell receptor beta chains listed next were all sequenced from one sample in a study of T cells in Graves' hyperthyroidism and ophthalmopathy. Amplified TCR beta CDR3 regions derived from RNA transcripts. First-round RT-PCR with HTBI primers amplified the TCR CDR3 region. TCRdb re-called the multiplex PCR reads with MiXCR, one entry per CDR3 protein. The table includes fewer than 800,000 distinct CDR3 sequences, around 15% detected once. Sequencing was done on a sample of blood. Receptors originate from a man between 18 and 29 years old with Graves' hyperthyroidism.

V and J are TRBV10-3 and TRBJ2-2; D is ambiguous. Germline lookup yields CDR1 ENHRY and CDR2 SYGVKD. This CDR3 spans 16 amino acids. The ends were cut back, 7 bases at V and 4 bases at J, with 19 bases in the middle. This CDR3 is CAITSDPGRRTGELFF. In DNA form, the CDR3 reads TGTGCCATCACCTCGGATCCAGGACGTCGCACCGGGGAGCTGTTTTTT.

This clonotype appeared many times. This chain joins TRBV19 and TRBJ2-3; 10 positions match TRBD2. The CDR3 consists of 16 residues. Germline V lookup: CDR1 LNHDA, CDR2 SQIVND (reference sequence). The J segment lost 4 bases and the V segment lost 3 bases, leaving 7 bases of the junction unmatched. CDR3: CASSMLLAGGADTQYF. CDR3 DNA: TGTGCCAGTAGTATGTTATTAGCGGGAGGCGCAGATACGCAGTATTTT.

The gene calls are TRBV7-8 and TRBJ1-5; no clear D. The ends were cut back, 4 bases at V and 7 bases at J, with 17 bases in the middle. This CDR3 comprises 15 residues. Germline-derived CDR1 and CDR2 are SGHVS and FQNEAQ. The CDR3 spells CASSSTVPGGQPQHF. In DNA, the CDR3 is TGTGCCAGCAGCTCAACTGTCCCCGGAGGCCAGCCCCAGCATTTT.

V and J are TRBV6-1 and TRBJ2-3; D tentatively fits TRBD1 or TRBD2 (6 bases each). Looked up from germline, CDR1 is MNHNS and CDR2 is SASEGT. V lost 5 bases, J lost 2 bases, and 17 bases lay in between. The CDR3 spans 16 residues. The CDR3 DNA is TGTGCCAGCAGTCCCCCGGGGGCGGATTACACAGATACGCAGTATTTT. This gives the protein CASSPPGADYTDTQYF.

Ten or more counts support this clonotype. The J gene is TRBJ2-5, the V gene TRBV29-1, with 9 bases identical to TRBD1. The CDR3 totals 14 residues. CDR1 and CDR2 from the germline V gene are SQVTM and ANQGSEA. V gave up 6 bases and J gave up 5 bases; unmatched junction bases: 10. For the CDR3, the DNA is TGCAGCGTCGCTCTGACAGGGGGGCAGGAGACCCAGTACTTC. Its protein is CSVALTGGQETQYF. The full variable domain, with the rest looked up from reference TRBV29-1 and TRBJ2-5, is SAVISQKPSRDICQRGTSLTIQCQVDSQVTMMFWYRQQPGQSLTLIATANQGSEATYESGFVIDKFPISRPNLTFSTLTVSNMSPEDSSIYLCSVALTGGQETQYFGPGTRLLVL.

The chain links TRBV9 to TRBJ2-1, with TRBD1 matching 7 bases. Germline CDR1 and CDR2: SGDLS and YYNGEE. The junction had 8 bases not matched to a gene; V was cut back by 0 bases and J by 2 bases. CDR3 size: 17 residues. The CDR3 nucleotides are TGTGCCAGCAGCGTAGACCCAGGGGGACGAGCCTACAATGAGCAGTTCTTC. As protein: CASSVDPGGRAYNEQFF.

The chain links TRBV4-1 to TRBJ2-7; 9 bases fit TRBD1. V gave up 3 bases and J gave up 1 base; unmatched junction bases: 13. CDR1 is MGHRA, CDR2 YSYEKL, per germline. This CDR3 contains 18 residues. CDR3 nucleotides: TGCGCCAGCAGCCAGGAACTCAGACCCGGGACAGGGTCCTACGAGCAGTACTTC. The encoded protein is CASSQELRPGTGSYEQYF.

This clonotype showed up many times. V gene TRBV28 combines with J gene TRBJ2-2; 7 bases are a match to TRBD1. Per the germline V gene, CDR1 is MDHEN and CDR2 is SYDVKM. J was trimmed by 4 bases and V by 11 bases; bases with no gene match: 10. This CDR3 has 14 amino acids. CDR3: CAVCSGGPTGELFF. The CDR3 DNA reads as TGTGCCGTATGCTCAGGGGGACCCACCGGGGAGCTGTTTTTT.

Points on this clonotype: One junction end disagrees with the germline gene, perhaps due to a read error. The rearrangement uses TRBV20-1 and TRBJ2-1, with 8 bases lining up with TRBD1. This CDR3 is 14 amino acids long. Per the germline V gene, CDR1 is DFQATT and CDR2 is SNEGSKA (reference sequence). Here the CDR3 DNA reads TGCAGTGCTATCCAGGGGGCCCTATTCAATGAGCGGTTCTTC. Encoded protein: CSAIQGALFNERFF.

The V gene is TRBV20-1, the J gene TRBJ2-2; perhaps TRBD1 as D (6 bases). Germline V lookup: CDR1 DFQATT, CDR2 SNEGSKA (reference sequence). Trimming removed 0 bases from V and 4 bases from J, with 12 bases in between. The CDR3 covers 15 residues. The CDR3, as DNA: TGCAGTGCTAGAGATTGGCAGGGGAGCACCGGGGAGCTGTTTTTT. As protein: CSARDWQGSTGELFF.

This clonotype has at least ten counts. The chain uses TRBV28 and TRBJ2-7; TRBD1 might be the D (6 bases). V was cut by 5 bases and J by 4 bases, with 18 bases left in between. CDR3 length: 15 amino acids. CDR1 is MDHEN and CDR2 is SYDVKM in the germline V gene. CDR3 protein: CASSPSPGTHYEQYF. CDR3 sequence (DNA): TGTGCCAGCAGTCCGTCCCCCGGGACACATTACGAGCAGTACTTC.

The table lists this clonotype with many counts. The chain uses TRBV27 and TRBJ2-1; 11 bases match TRBD2. CDR1 and CDR2 (germline): MNHEY, SMNVEV (reference sequence). The V gene end was trimmed by 4 bases and the J gene end by 1 base; junction bases not matched to a gene: 9. The CDR3 totals 18 residues. CDR3 loop: CASSWTSGLQASYNEQFF. The CDR3 nucleotides are TGTGCCAGCAGTTGGACTAGCGGGCTACAAGCGTCCTACAATGAGCAGTTCTTC.

This clonotype has a handful of counts. The chain is built from TRBV2 and TRBJ1-5, with TRBD1 as a possible D gene (5 bases). The V gene lost 6 bases and the J gene lost 13 bases, with 16 bases spanning the gap. The V gene's germline CDR1 is SNHLY and CDR2 FYNNEI. The CDR3 loop spans 12 amino acids. CDR3: CASSEDLYRQHF. CDR3 sequence (DNA): TGTGCCAGCAGCGAGGACTTATACAGGCAGCATTTT.

This clonotype was seen many times. The rearrangement joins TRBV28 to TRBJ1-1; D remains unclear. Germline CDR1 and CDR2: MDHEN and SYDVKM. The CDR3 totals 14 residues. Trimming shortened V by 3 bases and J by 2 bases, and 10 bases separated the two germline ends. The CDR3 nucleotides are TGTGCCAGCAGTTTGGTTCGACGAAACACTGAAGCTTTCTTT. As protein: CASSLVRRNTEAFF.

This clonotype was found many times. The chain combines TRBV6-2 or TRBV6-3 with TRBJ2-1, with D possibly matching TRBD2 (5 bases). V lost 4 bases to trimming and J lost 2 bases, with 15 bases between them. The CDR3 length is 16 residues. CDR1 and CDR2 from the germline V gene are MNHEY and SVGEGT. CDR3 nucleotide sequence: TGTGCCAGCAGTTCCCCGGGCGGGCTGCCCTACAATGAGCAGTTCTTC. This sequence encodes CASSSPGGLPYNEQFF.

The V gene is TRBV15, the J gene TRBJ2-7; D call uncertain. The CDR3 is 13 residues long. Germline V gene lookup returns CDR1 LNHNV and CDR2 YYDKDF (reference sequence). V dropped 1 base and J dropped 6 bases, with 10 bases sitting between them. CDR3 DNA sequence: TGTGCCACCAGCAGAGGGTTAGGGCTCGAGCAGTACTTC. Translated, it gives CATSRGLGLEQYF.

The sample holds a few counts of this clonotype. The chain couples TRBV20-1 to TRBJ2-1; D not resolved. Germline V lookup: CDR1 DFQATT, CDR2 SNEGSKA (reference sequence). The CDR3 runs 14 residues. V lost 5 bases to trimming and J lost 0 bases, with 11 bases between them. The CDR3 DNA reads as TGCAGTGCTCGCAGGACCGGCTCCTACAATGAGCAGTTCTTC. Its translation: CSARRTGSYNEQFF.